The 17 T cell receptor beta chains below come from one sample, sequenced in a study of Ad26.COV2.S vaccination and SARS-CoV-2 variants. Treatment given: roughly 19 received Ad26.COV2.S at low or high dose, single or two shots; a few received placebo; per-sample allocation not given. On day 63 after the first injection, vaccine and placebo recipients gave samples. Assay: immunoSEQ multiplex PCR; the TCRdb copy retains only in-frame clones and omits some. The sample has roughly 700,000 clones, 80% to 90% seen once. Sequenced material: peripheral blood, taken in a trial of Ad26.COV2.S vaccine versus placebo. These receptors were collected from a person between 18 and 65 years old who received the Ad26.COV2.S COVID-19 vaccine or a placebo.

The chain recombines TRBV6-5 with TRBJ2-1; D is ambiguous. Trimming took 2 bases from V and 0 from J, leaving 11 bases between them. CDR1 MNHEY and CDR2 SVGAGI come from the germline V gene. This CDR3 has 16 amino acids. CDR3 sequence reads: CASSYDLKSSYNEQFF. The CDR3 DNA reads TGTGCCAGCAGTTACGACCTTAAGAGCTCCTACAATGAGCAGTTCTTC.

The J gene is TRBJ1-1, the V gene TRBV7-2; 8 positions agree with TRBD1. The CDR3 has 14 residues. Germline V gives CDR1 SGHTA, CDR2 FQGNSA. V shed 3 bases, J shed 6 bases, and the junction held 6 bases outside the gene matches. In DNA, the CDR3 is TGTGCCAGCAGCTTGGACAGGGCTTTCTCTGAAGCTTTCTTT. Protein: CASSLDRAFSEAFF.

V gene TRBV7-9 combines with J gene TRBJ1-4, with TRBD1 matching over 9 bases. With 5 bases clipped from V and 8 bases from J, the junction kept 12 bases outside the gene matches. This CDR3 is built from 16 residues. Germline V gene sequence: CDR1 SEHNR, CDR2 FQNEAQ (reference sequence). DNA for the CDR3: TGTGCCAGCAGCCCTCCGGGACAGGGTTACGGGGAAAAACTGTTTTTT. Translated: CASSPPGQGYGEKLFF.

V and J are TRBV7-2 and TRBJ2-6; D is tentatively TRBD1 or TRBD2 (5 bases each). Trimming removed 0 bases at V and 0 bases at J, with 12 bases between. Per germline, CDR1 SGHTA and CDR2 FQGNSA. The CDR3 length is 18 residues. The CDR3 loop reads CASSLAAGSSSGANVLTF. DNA of the CDR3: TGTGCCAGCAGCTTAGCGGCAGGGAGTAGCTCTGGGGCCAACGTCCTGACTTTC.

This clone appeared a single time. The chain joins TRBV15 to TRBJ1-5, with 9 nucleotides matching TRBD1. This CDR3 spans 16 amino acids. V gave up 3 bases and J gave up 2 bases; unmatched junction bases: 5. CDR1 and CDR2 from the germline V gene are LNHNV and YYDKDF (reference sequence). The CDR3 region is CATSRGDRVGNQPQHF. DNA of the CDR3: TGTGCCACCAGCAGGGGGGACAGGGTTGGCAATCAGCCCCAGCATTTT.

The rearrangement joins TRBV6-5 to TRBJ2-7, with TRBD1 identical over 8 bases. CDR1 and CDR2 (germline): MNHEY, SVGAGI. The CDR3 loop spans 15 amino acids. V lost 4 bases, J lost 6 bases, and 11 bases stayed unmatched. CDR3 DNA: TGTGCCAGCAGTTTTGACGGGACAGGACTCCCCGAGCAGTACTTC. Its protein product is CASSFDGTGLPEQYF.

The V call is TRBV30, the J call TRBJ1-1; 7 bases are a match to TRBD1. V was pared by 4 bases and J by 8 bases, with 10 bases of the junction left unmatched. Germline assignment: CDR1 GTSNPN and CDR2 SVGIG (reference sequence). This CDR3 region has 13 residues. The CDR3 bases are TGTGCCTGGAACCCGGGACAGCAAACAGAAGCTTTCTTT. It yields the protein CAWNPGQQTEAFF.

The CDR3 protein is CASTTRSAYNEQFF. Here the CDR3 DNA reads TGTGCCAGTACCACTAGATCAGCCTACAATGAGCAGTTCTTC. The V and J genes are TRBV19 and TRBJ2-1; maybe TRBD2 (5 bases). The germline CDR1 and CDR2 sequences are LNHDA and SQIVND (reference sequence). This CDR3 is built from 14 residues. V was clipped by 7 bases and J by 2 bases, with 12 bases between them.

The chain carries TRBV29-1 and TRBJ2-5; 9 bases agree with TRBD2. Per the germline V gene, CDR1 is SQVTM and CDR2 is ANQGSEA. The trim removed 6 bases at V and 1 base at J, leaving 3 bases unmatched. The CDR3 is made up of 13 amino acids. In DNA, the CDR3 is TGCAGCGTGGATAGCGGGGGCCAAGAGACCCAGTACTTC. Its protein is CSVDSGGQETQYF. Drawing the rest from reference TRBV29-1 and TRBJ2-5, the complete variable domain is SAVISQKPSRDICQRGTSLTIQCQVDSQVTMMFWYRQQPGQSLTLIATANQGSEATYESGFVIDKFPISRPNLTFSTLTVSNMSPEDSSIYLCSVDSGGQETQYFGPGTRLLVL.

This clone appeared a few times. The identical CDR3 is also encoded by other nucleotide sequences in the sample. V gene TRBV12-3 or TRBV12-4 combines with J gene TRBJ1-5, with D uncertain. The CDR3 is 12 residues long. Trimming removed 5 bases from V and 0 bases from J, with 2 bases in between. The chain's CDR3 is CASSASNQPQHF. The CDR3 region has the DNA TGTGCCAGCAGTGCTAGCAATCAGCCCCAGCATTTT.

This chain connects TRBV7-2 to TRBJ2-5; 16 bases are shared with TRBD2. V lost 4 bases to trimming and J lost 10 bases; unmatched junction nucleotides: 6. The CDR3 consists of 15 residues. Germline assignment: CDR1 SGHTA and CDR2 FQGNSA. The chain's CDR3 is CASSWGLAGGPDQYF. CDR3 DNA sequence: TGTGCCAGCAGCTGGGGACTAGCGGGGGGGCCGGACCAGTACTTC.

The chain joins TRBV7-8 to TRBJ2-7; 10 bases line up with TRBD1. Germline V gives CDR1 SGHVS, CDR2 FQNEAQ. The trim removed 1 base at V and 3 bases at J, leaving 3 bases unmatched. The CDR3 sequence is 15 residues long. DNA for the CDR3: TGTGCCAGCAGCTTAGAGTGGACAGGGGGCTACGAGCAGTACTTC. Translation gives CASSLEWTGGYEQYF.

The chain uses TRBV18 and TRBJ2-1, with 7 bases lining up with TRBD1. This CDR3 spans 13 amino acids. Germline CDR1 reads KGHSH; CDR2 reads LQKENI. The ends lost 6 bases at V and 5 bases at J; junction bases unmatched: 4. The CDR3 nucleotides are TGTGCCAGCTCCGAACAGGGGAACAATGAGCAGTTCTTC. Amino acid sequence: CASSEQGNNEQFF.

V and J are TRBV14 and TRBJ2-2; D is unresolved. In germline, CDR1 is SGHDN, CDR2 FVKESK. V was shortened by 4 bases and J by 7 bases, with 10 bases between the two germline ends. The length of the CDR3 is 13 residues. The CDR3 region is CASSPRWNGELFF. The CDR3 bases are TGTGCCAGCAGCCCCCGGTGGAACGGGGAGCTGTTTTTT. The full variable domain, its missing parts supplied by reference TRBV14 and TRBJ2-2, is EAGVTQFPSHSVIEKGQTVTLRCDPISGHDNLYWYRRVMGKEIKFLLHFVKESKQDESGMPNNRFLAERTGGTYSTLKVQPAELEDSGVYFCASSPRWNGELFFGEGSRLTVL.

The chain is built from TRBV30 and TRBJ1-1; D gene unclear. Looked up from germline, CDR1 is GTSNPN and CDR2 is SVGIG (reference sequence). Trimming removed 0 bases at V and 1 base at J, with 6 bases between. The CDR3 has 13 residues. The CDR3 DNA reads as TGTGCCTGGAGTGTAGTGGAGAACACTGAAGCTTTCTTT. Translation gives CAWSVVENTEAFF.

The chain is built from TRBV3-1 (or the pseudogene TRBV3-2) and TRBJ2-5; the D is unclear. The CDR3 loop spans 16 amino acids. From germline, CDR1 is LGHDT and CDR2 YNNKEL (reference sequence). V was trimmed by 1 base and J by 2 bases, leaving 14 bases between them. The CDR3 here is CASSQVLARPQETQYF. The CDR3 DNA sequence: TGTGCCAGCAGCCAAGTACTCGCCCGACCTCAAGAGACCCAGTACTTC.

V gene TRBV7-9 combines with J gene TRBJ2-1, with a weak D call TRBD1 (5 bases). Germline-derived CDR1 and CDR2 are SEHNR and FQNEAQ (reference sequence). V lost 11 bases, J lost 7 bases, and 9 bases lay in between. CDR3 size: 10 residues. The CDR3 coding sequence is TGTGCCCTTGCAGGGAATGAGCAGTTCTTC. Protein sequence: CALAGNEQFF.